Below are 32 T cell receptor beta chains sequenced from a single sample in a study of blood T cell repertoires in COVID-19. Method: immunoSEQ multiplex PCR; TCRdb's copy keeps in-frame clones and lacks some. The table has over 250,000 clones, around 91% seen once. The sequenced material came from PBMCs or T cells enriched from blood (not recorded which). The source is a woman aged 18-30 years who had recovered from COVID-19.

V gene TRBV6-1 combines with J gene TRBJ1-1, with a tentative D call TRBD1 (5 bases). The CDR3 totals 13 residues. Trimming stripped 3 bases from V and 8 bases from J, with 13 bases between. Germline-derived CDR1 and CDR2 are MNHNS and SASEGT. CDR3 DNA: TGTGCCAGCAGTGAGGGCCGGGGGTTGGAAGCTTTCTTT. Translation: CASSEGRGLEAFF.

This clone has just one count. The J gene is TRBJ2-7, the V gene TRBV10-1, with D possibly TRBD1 on 6 matching bases. CDR1 and CDR2 (germline): WNHNN, SYGVQD (reference sequence). CDR3 length: 14 amino acids. With 11 bases removed from V and 5 bases from J, the gap between germline ends came to 22 bases. CDR3 sequence: CAVRDRQGIHEQYF. The CDR3 nucleotides read TGCGCCGTCCGTGATAGGCAGGGGATTCACGAGCAGTACTTC.

V and J are TRBV4-1 and TRBJ1-2, with TRBD1 matching over 8 bases. Germline trimming cut 4 bases from V and 8 bases from J; bases unmatched to any gene: 15. Germline-derived CDR1 and CDR2 are MGHRA and YSYEKL. This CDR3 comprises 16 residues. This chain's CDR3 is CASSPGQGRNSGGYTF. The CDR3 DNA follows: TGCGCCAGCAGCCCCGGACAGGGAAGAAATTCGGGGGGCTACACCTTC.

The chain combines TRBV2 with TRBJ1-5; the match to TRBD1 covers 8 bases. The V segment lost 4 bases and the J segment 5 bases; nucleotides outside the gene matches: 4. Germline V CDR1 and CDR2: SNHLY, FYNNEI. This CDR3 has 14 amino acids. The CDR3 nucleotides are TGTGCCAGCAGTGTGCAGGGGGCCGATCAGCCCCAGCATTTT. Encoded protein: CASSVQGADQPQHF.

The CDR3 region has the DNA TGCGCCAGCAGCTTGAGGGGCGAGCAGTACTTC. Encoded protein: CASSLRGEQYF. The rearrangement joins TRBV5-1 to TRBJ2-7, with a possible D match to TRBD1 (5 bases). Germline CDR1 and CDR2: SGHRS and YFSETQ. The CDR3 extends over 11 amino acids. V was pared by 1 base and J by 6 bases, with 5 bases between. Together with reference TRBV5-1 and TRBJ2-7, the CDR3 gives the full variable domain: KAGVTQTPRYLIKTRGQQVTLSCSPISGHRSVSWYQQTPGQGLQFLFEYFSETQRNKGNFPGRFSGRQFSNSRSEMNVSTLELGDSALYLCASSLRGEQYFGPGTRLTVT.

V usage is TRBV5-1 and J usage is TRBJ2-3; 14 bases map to TRBD2. The junction had 6 bases not matched to a gene; V was cut back by 0 bases and J by 0 bases. The CDR3 covers 19 residues. Germline loops: CDR1 SGHRS, CDR2 YFSETQ. CDR3 residues: CASSLEGLAGASSTDTQYF. In DNA, the CDR3 is TGCGCCAGCAGCTTGGAGGGACTAGCGGGGGCCTCTAGCACAGATACGCAGTATTTT.

The gene calls are TRBV2 and TRBJ2-6; D not resolved. The germline CDR1 and CDR2 sequences are SNHLY and FYNNEI. V was shortened by 8 bases and J by 0 bases, with 11 bases between the two germline ends. The CDR3 has 15 amino acids. CDR3 DNA sequence: TGTGCCAGCGCGGAGTTCTCCTCTGGGGCCAACGTCCTGACTTTC. Protein sequence: CASAEFSSGANVLTF. Complete variable domain (other parts from reference TRBV2 and TRBJ2-6): EPEVTQTPSHQVTQMGQEVILRCVPISNHLYFYWYRQILGQKVEFLVSFYNNEISEKSEIFDDQFSVERPDGSNFTLKIRSTKLEDSAMYFCASAEFSSGANVLTFGAGSRLTVL.

The J gene is TRBJ1-2, the V gene TRBV2; weak D call: TRBD1 (6 bases). V was clipped by 3 bases and J by 6 bases, with 11 bases between them. The CDR3 contains 13 residues. In germline, CDR1 is SNHLY, CDR2 FYNNEI. In nucleotides, the CDR3 is TGTGCCAGCAGTGAGGGACAAGCCAATGGCTACACCTTC. Translated: CASSEGQANGYTF.

This chain joins TRBV6-5 and TRBJ1-2; D is uncertain. The CDR3 has 15 amino acids. Germline-derived CDR1 and CDR2 are MNHEY and SVGAGI. The V and J ends lost 2 bases and 1 base respectively, with 11 bases between them. CDR3 coding DNA: TGTGCCAGCAGTTACACACCTGATATTAACTATGGCTACACCTTC. Its protein product is CASSYTPDINYGYTF.

This sequence joins TRBV27 and TRBJ1-3; D may be TRBD1 (6 bases). The V end was cut by 3 bases, the J end by 3 bases, with 12 bases between. CDR1 MNHEY and CDR2 SMNVEV come from the germline V gene (reference sequence). The length of the CDR3 is 15 residues. The CDR3 DNA reads as TGTGCCAGCAGTTTCACAGGGTCGGGTGGAAACACCATATATTTT. This codes for CASSFTGSGGNTIYF.

This clone was recorded once. The V gene is TRBV19, the J gene TRBJ2-2, with TRBD2 as a possible D gene (5 bases). This CDR3 has 15 amino acids. Trimming cost V 4 bases and J 4 bases, with 13 bases left between them. Germline CDR1 LNHDA, CDR2 SQIVND (reference sequence). In DNA, the CDR3 is TGTGCCAGTAGTACCGAAATACGGGGCACCGGGGAGCTGTTTTTT. Its protein is CASSTEIRGTGELFF. The whole variable domain, filled in from reference TRBV19 and TRBJ2-2, reads DGGITQSPKYLFRKEGQNVTLSCEQNLNHDAMYWYRQDPGQGLRLIYYSQIVNDFQKGDIAEGYSVSREKKESFPLTVTSAQKNPTAFYLCASSTEIRGTGELFFGEGSRLTVL.

The table lists this clone with a few counts. The rearrangement joins TRBV20-1 to TRBJ1-1; TRBD1 aligns across 7 bases. Germline V gene lookup returns CDR1 DFQATT and CDR2 SNEGSKA (reference sequence). This CDR3 has 18 amino acids. J was trimmed by 4 bases and V by 3 bases; bases with no gene match: 20. Written as DNA, the CDR3 is TGCAGTGCTAGTCGCGCTACCGACAGGGCGGCTTTGGGCACTGAAGCTTTCTTT. Translation gives CSASRATDRAALGTEAFF.

This chain uses TRBV11-2 with TRBJ2-3; perhaps TRBD1 as D (5 bases). Germline assignment: CDR1 SGHAT and CDR2 FQNNGV. V was shortened by 1 base and J by 2 bases, with 16 bases between the two germline ends. The CDR3 is made up of 17 amino acids. In DNA, the CDR3 is TGTGCCAGCAGCTTAGTATTATTGGGGCAGTTCACAGATACGCAGTATTTT. Translating gives CASSLVLLGQFTDTQYF. Combining the CDR3 with reference TRBV11-2 and TRBJ2-3 gives the whole variable domain EAGVAQSPRYKIIEKRQSVAFWCNPISGHATLYWYQQILGQGPKLLIQFQNNGVVDDSQLPKDRFSAERLKGVDSTLKIQPAKLEDSAVYLCASSLVLLGQFTDTQYFGPGTRLTVL.

The chain is built from TRBV24-1 and TRBJ2-5, with 14 bases identical to TRBD2. Per germline, CDR1 KGHDR and CDR2 SFDVKD. The CDR3 contains 17 residues. Trimming at V came to 3 bases and at J to 4 bases, leaving 6 bases not matched to a gene. In DNA form, the CDR3 reads TGTGCCACCAGTGATCCTAGACTAGCGGGGGGGGCAGAGACCCAGTACTTC. Translated, it gives CATSDPRLAGGAETQYF.

The chain recombines TRBV6-5 with TRBJ2-7; tentatively, D is TRBD1 (5 bases). This CDR3 spans 13 amino acids. Germline values: CDR1 MNHEY, CDR2 SVGAGI. V was clipped by 6 bases and J by 4 bases, with 13 bases between them. CDR3 loop: CASSTGFWYEQYF. The CDR3 DNA reads as TGTGCCAGCAGCACAGGTTTTTGGTACGAGCAGTACTTC.

The gene calls are TRBV4-1 and TRBJ2-7, with 13 bases identical to TRBD2. This CDR3 spans 20 amino acids. V lost 3 bases and J lost 3; bases outside the gene matches: 17. CDR1 is MGHRA and CDR2 is YSYEKL in the germline V gene. The CDR3, as DNA: TGCGCCAGCAGCCATACCTTCGGAACTAGCGGGGGGGCGGACAACTACGAGCAGTACTTC. Amino acids: CASSHTFGTSGGADNYEQYF.

This chain links TRBV5-1 with TRBJ2-6; D gene ambiguous. The CDR3 covers 15 residues. The germline gives CDR1 SGHRS, CDR2 YFSETQ. V dropped 4 bases and J dropped 0 bases, with 8 bases sitting between them. The CDR3 DNA follows: TGCGCCAGCAGCCTGACTTTCTCTGGGGCCAACGTCCTGACTTTC. This encodes CASSLTFSGANVLTF. Full variable domain (missing parts from reference TRBV5-1 and TRBJ2-6): KAGVTQTPRYLIKTRGQQVTLSCSPISGHRSVSWYQQTPGQGLQFLFEYFSETQRNKGNFPGRFSGRQFSNSRSEMNVSTLELGDSALYLCASSLTFSGANVLTFGAGSRLTVL.

The chain employs TRBV4-1 and TRBJ1-2; D ambiguous. The CDR3 runs 14 residues. V was cut by 7 bases and J by 5 bases, with 17 bases left in between. In germline, CDR1 is MGHRA, CDR2 YSYEKL. The CDR3 DNA sequence: TGCGCCAGCACCTCCACCCGGCGGGAGTATGGCTACACCTTC. Its translation: CASTSTRREYGYTF.

This chain uses TRBV9 with TRBJ2-2; the match to TRBD1 covers 7 bases. CDR3 length equals 16 residues. Germline V gene sequence: CDR1 SGDLS, CDR2 YYNGEE. V dropped 4 bases and J dropped 6; count of bases not matched to a gene: 12. CDR3 nucleotide sequence: TGTGCCAGCAGCCCCCCGACAGGGATGAGCGCCGGGGAGCTGTTTTTT. It codes for CASSPPTGMSAGELFF.

This chain uses TRBV6-1 with TRBJ2-5; D remains unclear. The CDR3 length is 13 residues. In germline, CDR1 is MNHNS, CDR2 SASEGT. V lost 3 bases and J lost 1, with 6 bases in between. CDR3 sequence (DNA): TGTGCCAGCAGTGACCGCGTCCAAGAGACCCAGTACTTC. Protein: CASSDRVQETQYF.

The chain has TRBV6-6 and TRBJ1-2; no definite D call. The germline V gene has CDR1 MNHNY and CDR2 SVGAGI (reference sequence). The CDR3 extends over 15 amino acids. V lost 2 bases, J lost 2 bases, and 12 bases lay in between. The CDR3 loop reads CASSYGDGSNYGYTF. CDR3 nucleotides: TGTGCCAGCAGTTACGGAGACGGTTCCAACTATGGCTACACCTTC.

The genes are TRBV11-2 and TRBJ1-4; 10 bases map to TRBD1. V lost 4 bases to trimming and J lost 7 bases; unmatched junction nucleotides: 12. Germline CDR1 SGHAT, CDR2 FQNNGV. The length of the CDR3 is 17 residues. Here the CDR3 reads CASSSPGQGLRGEKLFF. The CDR3 DNA follows: TGTGCCAGCAGCTCACCGGGACAGGGGCTTCGGGGTGAAAAACTGTTTTTT.

The chain carries TRBV11-2 and TRBJ2-5, with a tentative D call TRBD1 (5 bases). CDR1 SGHAT and CDR2 FQNNGV come from the germline V gene. The germline V and J ends were trimmed by 3 bases and 7 bases, with 15 bases remaining between them. The length of the CDR3 is 14 residues. The CDR3 reads CASSLFTGHRTQYF. CDR3 bases: TGTGCCAGCAGCTTGTTTACAGGCCATCGGACCCAGTACTTC.

The chain carries TRBV28 and TRBJ2-7, with 8 bases lining up with TRBD1. From germline, CDR1 is MDHEN and CDR2 SYDVKM. This CDR3 has 14 residues. The V gene end was trimmed by 6 bases and the J gene end by 5 bases; junction bases not matched to a gene: 9. CDR3 sequence (DNA): TGTGCCAGCAGGGAAACAGGGGGAAGGCACGAGCAGTACTTC. It encodes CASRETGGRHEQYF. The variable domain in full, completed from reference TRBV28 and TRBJ2-7, reads DVKVTQSSRYLVKRTGEKVFLECVQDMDHENMFWYRQDPGLGLRLIYFSYDVKMKEKGDIPEGYSVSREKKERFSLILESASTNQTSMYLCASRETGGRHEQYFGPGTRLTVT.

This chain uses TRBV4-2 with TRBJ2-3; 8 positions agree with TRBD1. The germline V gene encodes CDR1 LGHNA and CDR2 YNFKEQ. The CDR3 has 15 amino acids. V dropped 1 base and J dropped 8; count of bases not matched to a gene: 8. This CDR3 reads CASSQGGQGFVTQYF. Here the CDR3 DNA reads TGTGCCAGCAGCCAAGGAGGACAGGGTTTTGTTACGCAGTATTTT.

This clone is a singleton in its sample. The chain recombines TRBV7-6 with TRBJ2-6; 9 positions match TRBD1. The trim removed 1 base at V and 3 bases at J, leaving 4 bases unmatched. The CDR3 spans 17 residues. Germline V gene sequence: CDR1 SGHVS, CDR2 FNYEAQ. CDR3 nucleotides: TGTGCCAGCAGCTTAGAGACAGGGGGTATTGGGGCCAACGTCCTGACTTTC. Protein product: CASSLETGGIGANVLTF.

The chain carries TRBV28 and TRBJ1-5; 8 nucleotides match TRBD1. The germline CDR1 and CDR2 sequences are MDHEN and SYDVKM. With 5 bases clipped from V and 4 bases from J, the junction kept 16 bases outside the gene matches. The CDR3 contains 18 residues. CDR3 DNA sequence: TGTGCCAGCAGTCAAAACCGACAGGGGTTGGGGGATAATCAGCCCCAGCATTTT. It translates to CASSQNRQGLGDNQPQHF.

This clone is a singleton in its sample. V and J are TRBV7-4 and TRBJ1-2; 8 bases match TRBD1. The trim removed 4 bases at V and 5 bases at J, leaving 3 bases unmatched. This CDR3 spans 13 amino acids. Germline values: CDR1 SGHVT, CDR2 SQSDAQ. DNA for the CDR3: TGTGCCAGCAGCTCCCACAGGGGGTATGGCTACACCTTC. This gives the protein CASSSHRGYGYTF. The full variable domain, rest sourced from reference TRBV7-4 and TRBJ1-2, is GAGVSQSPRYKVAKRGRDVALRCDSISGHVTLYWYRQTLGQGSEVLTYSQSDAQRDKSGRPSGRFSAERPERSVSTLKIQRTEQGDSAVYLCASSSHRGYGYTFGSGTRLTVV.

This sequence joins TRBV4-2 and TRBJ1-5; D remains ambiguous. Germline V gene sequence: CDR1 LGHNA, CDR2 YNFKEQ. Trimming removed 1 base at V and 5 bases at J, with 6 bases between. The CDR3 has 13 amino acids. The CDR3 coding sequence is TGTGCCAGCAGCCAAGGAACTGATCAGCCCCAGCATTTT. Translated: CASSQGTDQPQHF.

The rearrangement links TRBV12-3 or TRBV12-4 to TRBJ1-2; D gene unclear. The germline V and J ends were trimmed by 6 bases and 8 bases, with 16 bases remaining between them. CDR3 length equals 13 residues. CDR3 sequence (DNA): TGTGCCAGCAGCCTCGGGAAAAAGGGCGGCTACACCTTC. It encodes CASSLGKKGGYTF.

This clone has a single count. The gene calls are TRBV5-1 and TRBJ1-2, with a possible D match to TRBD1 (6 bases). Trimming took off 4 bases at V and 2 bases at J, with 15 bases between the two ends. Germline lookup yields CDR1 SGHRS and CDR2 YFSETQ. The CDR3 is made up of 15 amino acids. The CDR3: CASSTLAGANYGYTF. The CDR3 bases are TGCGCCAGCAGCACGCTCGCGGGGGCGAACTATGGCTACACCTTC.

The chain uses TRBV6-5 and TRBJ1-1; 7 bases agree with TRBD1. Germline loops: CDR1 MNHEY, CDR2 SVGAGI. V lost 5 bases to trimming and J lost 3 bases; unmatched junction nucleotides: 6. The CDR3 totals 14 residues. CDR3 sequence reads: CASSRQTGYTEAFF. The CDR3, as DNA: TGTGCCAGCAGTCGACAGACAGGGTACACTGAAGCTTTCTTT.